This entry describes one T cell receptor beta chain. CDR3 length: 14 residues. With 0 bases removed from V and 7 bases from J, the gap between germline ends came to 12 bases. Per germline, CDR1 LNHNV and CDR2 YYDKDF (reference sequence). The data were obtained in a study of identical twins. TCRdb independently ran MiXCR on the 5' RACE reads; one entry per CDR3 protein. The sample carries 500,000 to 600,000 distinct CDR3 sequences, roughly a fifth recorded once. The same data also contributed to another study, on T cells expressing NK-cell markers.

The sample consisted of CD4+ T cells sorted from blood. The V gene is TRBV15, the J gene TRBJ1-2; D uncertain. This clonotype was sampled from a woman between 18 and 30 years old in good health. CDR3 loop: CATSRELGLVGYTF. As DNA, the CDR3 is TGTGCCACCAGCAGAGAGTTGGGGTTGGTTGGCTACACCTTC.